A single sample gave rise to the 28 T cell receptor beta chains below, sequenced in a study of CD4 T cells in relation to SARS-CoV-2 and coronaviruses. Their antigens remain unidentified. The protocol was immunoSEQ multiplex PCR, while the TCRdb copy is restricted to in-frame clones and leaves out a portion. The data hold tens of thousands of clones, with about four fifths observed a single time. Unexposed donor CD4+ T cells date from 2011-2018, before the COVID-19 pandemic. The cells were cultured for under 13 days before CD4+ T cells were isolated. The material sequenced was CD4+ T cells from PBMCs, cultured in vitro. These TCRs come from a human donor in good health.

This clone is a singleton in its sample. The chain joins TRBV6-5 to TRBJ2-7; 12 bases agree with TRBD1. V gave up 3 bases and J gave up 5 bases; unmatched junction bases: 5. The CDR3 sequence is 15 residues long. Germline V gene lookup returns CDR1 MNHEY and CDR2 SVGAGI. The CDR3 loop reads CASSYDRDRGHEQYF. CDR3 in DNA: TGTGCCAGCAGTTATGACCGGGACAGGGGGCACGAGCAGTACTTC.

This clone appeared a few times. The genes are TRBV18 and TRBJ1-3; no definite D call. The CDR3 spans 16 residues. The germline gives CDR1 KGHSH, CDR2 LQKENI. Between the trimmed V and J ends, which lost 3 bases and 1 base, there was a span of 13 bases. CDR3 nucleotides: TGTGCCAGCTCACCCGCCCGCCAATCTTCTGGAAACACCATATATTTT. Translated, it gives CASSPARQSSGNTIYF.

J is TRBJ2-7 and V is TRBV5-6; no firm D call. V lost 4 bases to trimming and J lost 1 base, with 3 bases between them. The CDR3 consists of 11 residues. CDR1 is SGHDT and CDR2 is YYEEEE in the germline V gene. This CDR3 reads CASSGSYEQYF. The CDR3 nucleotides are TGTGCCAGCAGCGGGTCCTACGAGCAGTACTTC.

This clone turned up a few times. V usage is TRBV7-8 and J usage is TRBJ2-5; 8 nucleotides agree with TRBD1. The germline V gene encodes CDR1 SGHVS and CDR2 FQNEAQ. Losses at the gene ends were 2 bases for V and 4 bases for J; bases not matched to a gene: 9. The CDR3 totals 16 residues. CDR3 nucleotides: TGTGCCAGCAGCTTACCTCGGGGGACAGGTGGAGAGACCCAGTACTTC. Protein: CASSLPRGTGGETQYF.

The rearrangement links TRBV20-1 to TRBJ2-5; no clear D gene. The CDR3 is 9 residues long. Germline V gene sequence: CDR1 DFQATT, CDR2 SNEGSKA (reference sequence). Trimming took off 3 bases at V and 8 bases at J, with 4 bases between the two ends. The DNA of the CDR3 is TGCAGTGCTAGCCGCACCCAGTACTTC. It specifies CSASRTQYF.

The chain links TRBV5-1 to TRBJ1-2; 9 bases align to TRBD1. Looked up from germline, CDR1 is SGHRS and CDR2 is YFSETQ. After removal of 4 bases from V and 6 bases from J, the junction contained 4 bases not matched to a gene. CDR3 size: 13 residues. The CDR3 loop is CASSQGTGNGYTF. The CDR3 DNA follows: TGCGCCAGCAGCCAAGGGACAGGGAATGGCTACACCTTC.

The V call is TRBV27, the J call TRBJ1-4; D not certain. The germline V gene encodes CDR1 MNHEY and CDR2 SMNVEV (reference sequence). This CDR3 spans 15 amino acids. Trimming stripped 7 bases from V and 6 bases from J, with 18 bases between. The CDR3 nucleotides read TGTGCCAGCACTCCCTCTCCCCTCGGGCATGAAAAACTGTTTTTT. Encoded protein: CASTPSPLGHEKLFF.

The V call is TRBV9, the J call TRBJ2-1; perhaps TRBD2 as D (5 bases). The germline CDR1 and CDR2 sequences are SGDLS and YYNGEE. The CDR3 runs to 15 residues. The germline V and J ends were trimmed by 3 bases and 6 bases, with 16 bases remaining between them. The CDR3 loop is CASSATGSNPNEQFF. CDR3 DNA: TGTGCCAGCAGCGCGACGGGATCGAACCCCAATGAGCAGTTCTTC.

The rearrangement uses TRBV19 and TRBJ2-2; 9 nucleotides line up with TRBD1. This CDR3 has 15 residues. Germline V gene sequence: CDR1 LNHDA, CDR2 SQIVND (reference sequence). With 8 bases clipped from V and 5 bases from J, the junction kept 9 bases outside the gene matches. CDR3 loop: CASLTRTGVTGELFF. The DNA of the CDR3 is TGTGCCAGTCTAACTCGGACAGGGGTAACCGGGGAGCTGTTTTTT.

J is TRBJ2-7 and V is TRBV24-1; D may be TRBD1 or TRBD2 (6 bases each). The CDR3 runs to 16 residues. Trimming shortened V by 6 bases and J by 2 bases, and 19 bases separated the two germline ends. Germline-derived CDR1 and CDR2 are KGHDR and SFDVKD. CDR3 sequence: CATSRSGGGHTYEQYF. The CDR3 DNA is TGTGCCACCAGTCGATCCGGAGGGGGACACACCTACGAGCAGTACTTC.

The chain recombines TRBV6-1 with TRBJ2-1, with D perhaps matching TRBD1 (6 bases). With 1 base removed from V and 4 bases from J, the gap between germline ends came to 8 bases. Germline values: CDR1 MNHNS, CDR2 SASEGT. The CDR3 sequence is 14 residues long. CDR3 nucleotides: TGTGCCAGCAGTGAAGACGGGACATACAATGAGCAGTTCTTC. It is translated as CASSEDGTYNEQFF.

The chain recombines TRBV5-1 with TRBJ1-1; no definite D call. Germline CDR1 is SGHRS and CDR2 is YFSETQ. The germline V and J ends were trimmed by 5 bases and 1 base, with 18 bases remaining between them. The CDR3 is made up of 16 amino acids. Written as DNA, the CDR3 is TGCGCCAGCAGTCGATCCACGGATTCCCCGAACACTGAAGCTTTCTTT. This sequence encodes CASSRSTDSPNTEAFF.

The J gene is TRBJ1-1, the V gene TRBV5-1; D uncertain. Germline V gene data show CDR1 as SGHRS and CDR2 as YFSETQ. Trimming removed 1 base from V and 1 base from J, with 8 bases in between. The CDR3 runs 14 residues. Here the CDR3 reads CASSLTSGNTEAFF. Here the CDR3 DNA reads TGCGCCAGCAGCTTGACCTCAGGGAACACTGAAGCTTTCTTT.

V and J are TRBV3-1 (or the pseudogene TRBV3-2) and TRBJ2-3; 11 bases agree with TRBD1. The CDR3 has 16 residues. CDR1 LGHDT and CDR2 YNNKEL come from the germline V gene (reference sequence). The J segment lost 7 bases and the V segment lost 2 bases, leaving 8 bases of the junction unmatched. The CDR3 nucleotides read TGTGCCAGCAGCCAACGATTGGGACAGGGGGGGTATACGCAGTATTTT. This codes for CASSQRLGQGGYTQYF.

The J gene is TRBJ2-1, the V gene TRBV3-1 (or the pseudogene TRBV3-2); 14 nucleotides line up with TRBD2. Germline lookup yields CDR1 LGHDT and CDR2 YNNKEL (reference sequence). J was trimmed by 7 bases and V by 4 bases; bases with no gene match: 9. This CDR3 is 17 amino acids long. As DNA, the CDR3 is TGTGCCAGCAGCCGTCGGACTAGCGGGAGGCTGGAGAATGAGCAGTTCTTC. Residues: CASSRRTSGRLENEQFF.

The chain combines TRBV3-1 (or the pseudogene TRBV3-2) with TRBJ2-7; 7 bases line up with TRBD1. Germline V gene lookup returns CDR1 LGHDT and CDR2 YNNKEL (reference sequence). J lost 3 bases, V lost 4 bases, and 6 bases had no gene match. The CDR3 totals 14 residues. The CDR3, as DNA: TGTGCCAGCAGCCTCCCGGGACAGAACTACGAGCAGTACTTC. It translates to CASSLPGQNYEQYF.

This clone appeared a single time. This chain links TRBV7-3 with TRBJ2-1, with D possibly being TRBD1 (5 bases). The CDR3 sequence is 16 residues long. Trimming took 0 bases from V and 2 from J, leaving 11 bases between them. Germline lookup yields CDR1 SGHTA and CDR2 FQGTGA. Here the CDR3 DNA reads TGTGCCAGCAGCTTAACCAGGGCCGCCGCCTACAATGAGCAGTTCTTC. Its protein is CASSLTRAAAYNEQFF.

J is TRBJ1-2 and V is TRBV5-5; unclear D gene. CDR1 and CDR2 from the germline V gene are SGHKS and YYEKEE (reference sequence). Trimming cost V 2 bases and J 1 base, with 12 bases left between them. The CDR3 consists of 15 residues. CDR3 sequence reads: CASSLSRILNYGYTF. CDR3 DNA sequence: TGTGCCAGCAGCTTAAGCAGGATTCTTAACTATGGCTACACCTTC.

J is TRBJ2-7 and V is TRBV5-1; 13 positions match TRBD2. The trim removed 0 bases at V and 3 bases at J, leaving 12 bases unmatched. This CDR3 comprises 19 residues. The germline V gene encodes CDR1 SGHRS and CDR2 YFSETQ. The CDR3 nucleotides read TGCGCCAGCAGCTTGGCCGGGGGACTAGCGGGATATCGGGACTACGAGCAGTACTTC. This translates into CASSLAGGLAGYRDYEQYF.

The chain carries TRBV19 and TRBJ2-5; 7 bases agree with TRBD1. The CDR3 has 16 amino acids. The V gene end was trimmed by 5 bases and the J gene end by 0 bases; junction bases not matched to a gene: 9. CDR1 LNHDA and CDR2 SQIVND come from the germline V gene (reference sequence). CDR3 in DNA: TGTGCCAGTAGTCGACCAGGGGGAAAGTACCAAGAGACCCAGTACTTC. It yields the protein CASSRPGGKYQETQYF.

The chain employs TRBV6-2 or TRBV6-3 and TRBJ1-1; TRBD1 matches at 10 bases. Germline lookup yields CDR1 MNHEY and CDR2 SVGEGT. This CDR3 is built from 12 residues. Trimming took 2 bases from V and 10 from J; bases not matched to a gene: 1. CDR3 nucleotides: TGTGCCAGCAGTTACGGACAGGGGGTAGCTTTCTTT. This codes for CASSYGQGVAFF.

The V call is TRBV5-1, the J call TRBJ1-1; 7 bases line up with TRBD1. CDR3 length: 16 residues. Germline CDR1 and CDR2: SGHRS and YFSETQ. J lost 4 bases, V lost 4 bases, and 13 bases had no gene match. Written as DNA, the CDR3 is TGCGCCAGCAGCCTGGTGGGATCAGGGGGGGGCACTGAAGCTTTCTTT. It codes for CASSLVGSGGGTEAFF.

The gene calls are TRBV6-1 and TRBJ1-3; the D gene is possibly TRBD1 (5 bases). V was shortened by 7 bases and J by 0 bases, with 13 bases between the two germline ends. Germline CDR1 reads MNHNS; CDR2 reads SASEGT. This CDR3 is built from 15 residues. CDR3 protein: CASTFGGISGNTIYF. CDR3 coding DNA: TGTGCCAGCACCTTCGGGGGTATCTCTGGAAACACCATATATTTT.

This chain joins TRBV9 and TRBJ1-5; weak D call: TRBD1 (6 bases). The CDR3 covers 16 residues. CDR1 is SGDLS and CDR2 is YYNGEE in the germline V gene. V dropped 0 bases and J dropped 4 bases, with 14 bases sitting between them. The CDR3 sequence is CASSVGGAEENQPQHF. Here the CDR3 DNA reads TGTGCCAGCAGCGTAGGGGGGGCAGAGGAGAATCAGCCCCAGCATTTT. The full variable domain, rest sourced from reference TRBV9 and TRBJ1-5, is DSGVTQTPKHLITATGQRVTLRCSPRSGDLSVYWYQQSLDQGLQFLIQYYNGEERAKGNILERFSAQQFPDLHSELNLSSLELGDSALYFCASSVGGAEENQPQHFGDGTRLSIL.

The J gene is TRBJ2-5, the V gene TRBV7-9; 9 bases map to TRBD1. The CDR3 is 16 residues long. The trim removed 3 bases at V and 6 bases at J, leaving 11 bases unmatched. The germline CDR1 and CDR2 sequences are SEHNR and FQNEAQ (reference sequence). In nucleotides, the CDR3 is TGTGCCAGCAGCTTTGGATCGGGACAGGGTTTGCAGACCCAGTACTTC. Translating it yields CASSFGSGQGLQTQYF.

The chain is built from TRBV6-4 and TRBJ2-1, with a tentative D call TRBD1 (6 bases). The CDR3 is made up of 13 amino acids. Germline V gene sequence: CDR1 MRHNA, CDR2 SNTAGT. Trimming pared 0 bases from V and 10 bases from J, leaving 10 bases between. This CDR3 reads CASSDSSRGEQFF. In DNA form, the CDR3 reads TGTGCCAGCAGTGACTCGAGCAGGGGCGAGCAGTTCTTC.

The V and J genes are TRBV6-4 and TRBJ1-2, with D unclear. The CDR3 extends over 12 amino acids. The germline CDR1 and CDR2 sequences are MRHNA and SNTAGT. V was trimmed by 0 bases and J by 6 bases, leaving 5 bases between them. CDR3 in amino acids: CASSDSSNGYTF. For the CDR3, the DNA is TGTGCCAGCAGTGACTCGAGTAATGGCTACACCTTC.

The chain joins TRBV7-9 to TRBJ2-1; D gene ambiguous. CDR1 is SEHNR, CDR2 FQNEAQ, per germline (reference sequence). V was pared by 0 bases and J by 2 bases, with 11 bases between. The CDR3 sequence is 16 residues long. CDR3 sequence (DNA): TGTGCCAGCAGCTTAGCGCAGAGAGCCACCTACAATGAGCAGTTCTTC. Protein sequence: CASSLAQRATYNEQFF.